A selection of T cell receptor beta chains follows, all from one sample in a study of blood T cells in healthy people across ages. TCRdb reanalysed the 5' RACE reads using MiXCR and keeps one entry per CDR3 protein. Counted here are approximately 810,000 distinct CDR3 sequences, about 34% occurring once; the ten biggest clones make up about an eighth. Material: blood. The receptor set was obtained from a man aged 18 to 29 in good health. Each CDR3 is given with its conserved first and last residue.

>TRBV12-1|TRBJ1-1
CASSFSAQSSMNTEAFF
>TRBV7-2|TRBJ1-2
CASSSTQQFVGYTF
>TRBV7-6|TRBJ2-1
CASSYLRTSNSYNEQFF
>TRBV27|TRBJ1-2
CASSLRGSNYGYTF
>TRBV29-1|TRBJ1-4
CSVEDGSGVANEKLFF
>TRBV20-1|TRBJ1-1
CSARQGPTEAFF
>TRBV20-1|TRBJ2-2
CSAPGPLTGELFF
>TRBV7-9|TRBJ1-1
CASLLSSGQSNTEAFF
>TRBV5-1|TRBJ2-5
CASSLFQPVQETQYF
>TRBV29-1|-
CSVSRDRYNEQYF
>TRBV28|TRBJ1-5
CVSSFPQPQHF
>TRBV4-3|TRBJ2-1
CASSQQTQTSGHYNEQFF
>TRBV24-1|TRBJ1-2
CATSDTGGGYTF
>TRBV25-1|TRBJ2-5
CASSYPGRETQYF